These 10 T cell receptor beta chains share one sample of origin, sequenced in a study of cytomegalovirus exposure and HLA in healthy donors. The PCR employed 60 Vbeta primers together with 13 Jbeta primers. Method: immunoSEQ multiplex PCR; TCRdb's copy keeps in-frame clones and lacks some. Its table lists about 58,000 clones. The sequencing input was PBMCs. All receptors derive from a woman aged 18-29 years in good health and CMV-seronegative.

The V and J genes are TRBV6-5 and TRBJ2-5; the match to TRBD2 covers 9 bases. The J call may be mistaken, given a closer DNA end match to TRBJ2-7. Germline V lookup: CDR1 MNHEY, CDR2 SVGAGI. The CDR3 consists of 14 residues. CDR3 nucleotides: TGTGCCAGCACCAAGGCGGGGGGGGCCTACGAGCAGTACTTC. Its translation: CASTKAGGAYEQYF.

The J gene is TRBJ2-7, the V gene TRBV27, with D unclear. Trimming removed 8 bases from V and 2 bases from J, with 13 bases in between. The CDR3 runs 13 residues. Germline CDR1 MNHEY, CDR2 SMNVEV (reference sequence). The CDR3 region has the DNA TGTGCCAGCTCAAAGACTCTGCCCTACGAGCAGTACTTC. Protein sequence: CASSKTLPYEQYF.

The J gene is TRBJ2-7, the V gene TRBV27; 7 bases match TRBD2. In germline, CDR1 is MNHEY, CDR2 SMNVEV (reference sequence). The CDR3 is made up of 16 amino acids. V lost 0 bases, J lost 2 bases, and 7 bases stayed unmatched. Here the CDR3 reads CASSLSSLGGAYEQYF. The CDR3 DNA sequence: TGTGCCAGCAGTTTATCTAGCTTGGGAGGGGCCTACGAGCAGTACTTC.

This chain joins TRBV5-6 and TRBJ2-5, with TRBD1 identical over 7 bases. V lost 0 bases, J lost 0 bases, and 8 bases stayed unmatched. The germline CDR1 and CDR2 sequences are SGHDT and YYEEEE. The CDR3 contains 17 residues. The CDR3 DNA follows: TGTGCCAGCAGCTTGGGACGCGCCAGGGGGTACCAAGAGACCCAGTACTTC. This codes for CASSLGRARGYQETQYF.

The CDR3 protein is CASTGQLNQPQHF. The CDR3 DNA is TGTGCCAGCACAGGGCAACTCAATCAGCCCCAGCATTTT. V usage is TRBV18 and J usage is TRBJ1-5; TRBD1 might be the D (6 bases). The CDR3 covers 13 residues. Trimming took off 8 bases at V and 3 bases at J, with 11 bases between the two ends. The germline V gene has CDR1 KGHSH and CDR2 LQKENI.

The rearrangement links TRBV4-2 to TRBJ2-5, with 10 bases lining up with TRBD2. Germline loops: CDR1 LGHNA, CDR2 YNFKEQ. The ends lost 4 bases at V and 4 bases at J; junction bases unmatched: 6. CDR3 length: 15 residues. CDR3 sequence reads: CASSPERGGRETQYF. The CDR3, as DNA: TGTGCCAGCAGCCCGGAGCGGGGGGGCCGAGAGACCCAGTACTTC.

This rearrangement joins TRBV5-1 to TRBJ2-3; 8 nucleotides agree with TRBD2. J was trimmed by 4 bases and V by 2 bases; bases with no gene match: 9. Germline-derived CDR1 and CDR2 are SGHRS and YFSETQ. The CDR3 is made up of 16 amino acids. The CDR3 DNA reads as TGCGCCAGCAGCTTTTATCCAGCGGGGGCAGCAGATACGCAGTATTTT. Encoded protein: CASSFYPAGAADTQYF.

The chain recombines TRBV19 with TRBJ2-5, with no clear D. The J call is in doubt because the DNA end fits TRBJ2-7 better. Germline V gene sequence: CDR1 LNHDA, CDR2 SQIVND (reference sequence). The CDR3 consists of 14 residues. The CDR3 DNA reads as TGTGCCAGTAGTGCAAGTCCCGGTACCTACGAGCAGTACTTC. This encodes CASSASPGTYEQYF.

The chain employs TRBV4-2 and TRBJ2-3; 10 bases match TRBD2. CDR1 is LGHNA, CDR2 YNFKEQ, per germline. Losses at the gene ends were 7 bases for V and 5 bases for J; bases not matched to a gene: 12. The CDR3 is made up of 16 amino acids. CDR3 DNA sequence: TGTGCCAGCAAATTTAGCGGGGGGCCGTTCGGAGATACGCAGTATTTT. It translates to CASKFSGGPFGDTQYF.

V is TRBV5-4 and J is TRBJ1-1; D remains ambiguous. Germline CDR1 is SGHNT and CDR2 is YYREEE (reference sequence). V gave up 3 bases and J gave up 4 bases, with 19 bases separating them. The CDR3 length is 16 residues. The DNA for the CDR3 is TGTGCCAGCAGCTCCGGAGGAGTTTCGGGAGTCACTGAAGCTTTCTTT. Its protein product is CASSSGGVSGVTEAFF.